These 27 T cell receptor beta chains originate from one sample sequenced in a study of long-term antiretroviral therapy in people with HIV. immunoSEQ v3.0 was run at survey level. Produced via immunoSEQ multiplex PCR; TCRdb's table is partial and in-frame only. The data hold thousands of clones, with 80% to 85% observed a single time. This material consisted of unsorted PBMCs, taken 0.3 years before starting antiretroviral therapy. Receptors were obtained from a man in his thirties or forties with HIV.

The chain couples TRBV11-2 to TRBJ2-1; 11 positions agree with TRBD2. Germline assignment: CDR1 SGHAT and CDR2 FQNNGV. The CDR3 extends over 19 amino acids. With 5 bases clipped from V and 0 bases from J, the junction kept 12 bases outside the gene matches. The CDR3 DNA reads as TGTGCCAGCAGCCCGGTGGGACTAGCGGTTGGGTTCTCCTACAATGAGCAGTTCTTC. Encoded protein: CASSPVGLAVGFSYNEQFF.

This clone was counted a few times. The chain employs TRBV29-1 and TRBJ1-2; D is ambiguous. Germline V gives CDR1 SQVTM, CDR2 ANQGSEA. V shed 3 bases and J shed 10 bases, with 12 bases lying between them. This CDR3 has 11 amino acids. CDR3 coding DNA: TGCAGCGTTGAGTCCATCTCATCCTACACCTTC. This gives the protein CSVESISSYTF.

V is TRBV30 and J is TRBJ2-3; D is undetermined. V shed 3 bases and J shed 5 bases, with 24 bases lying between them. Germline CDR1 reads GTSNPN; CDR2 reads SVGIG (reference sequence). The CDR3 runs 17 residues. Written as DNA, the CDR3 is TGTGCCTGGAGCACGCCTAAGGCGGATGCACAAATAGATACGCAGTATTTT. This gives the protein CAWSTPKADAQIDTQYF. Full variable domain (missing parts from reference TRBV30 and TRBJ2-3): SQTIHQWPATLVQPVGSPLSLECTVEGTSNPNLYWYRQAAGRGLQLLFYSVGIGQISSEVPQNLSASRPQDRQFILSSKKLLLSDSGFYLCAWSTPKADAQIDTQYFGPGTRLTVL.

This clone was recorded only once. The J gene is TRBJ1-1, the V gene TRBV27, with 7 bases fitting TRBD1. CDR1 and CDR2 (germline): MNHEY, SMNVEV (reference sequence). V was pared by 3 bases and J by 2 bases, with 9 bases of the junction left unmatched. The CDR3 covers 16 residues. CDR3 DNA sequence: TGTGCCAGCAGTTTGTCTGGGACAGCGCTCAACACTGAAGCTTTCTTT. Translating gives CASSLSGTALNTEAFF.

The V and J genes are TRBV6-5 and TRBJ2-5, with a weak D call TRBD1 (6 bases). The J call may not be correct, given that the DNA end is closer to TRBJ2-7. Germline lookup yields CDR1 MNHEY and CDR2 SVGAGI. The CDR3 is 16 amino acids. CDR3 sequence reads: CASSYSPGELSYEQYF. CDR3 DNA: TGTGCCAGCAGTTACTCTCCAGGGGAACTATCCTACGAGCAGTACTTC.

The chain is built from TRBV4-1 and TRBJ1-2, with no clear D. The V gene lost 0 bases and the J gene lost 2 bases, with 7 bases spanning the gap. The CDR3 totals 14 residues. Per the germline V gene, CDR1 is MGHRA and CDR2 is YSYEKL. Written as DNA, the CDR3 is TGCGCCAGCAGCCAAGATCCAGAGAACTATGGCTACACCTTC. Its translation is CASSQDPENYGYTF.

V usage is TRBV7-8 and J usage is TRBJ1-1, with 7 positions matching TRBD1. Germline V gene sequence: CDR1 SGHVS, CDR2 FQNEAQ. The CDR3 is 14 residues long. After removal of 1 base from V and 8 bases from J, the junction contained 7 bases not matched to a gene. DNA for the CDR3: TGTGCCAGCAGCTTAGGACAGGGCTTTCTGGAAGCTTTCTTT. It translates to CASSLGQGFLEAFF.

The chain carries TRBV5-1 and TRBJ2-3, with D perhaps TRBD1 or TRBD2 (5 bases each). Germline CDR1 reads SGHRS; CDR2 reads YFSETQ. This CDR3 is built from 15 residues. V was trimmed by 3 bases and J by 0 bases, leaving 11 bases between them. CDR3 sequence (DNA): TGCGCCAGCAGCTCTTACGGGGCTAGCACAGATACGCAGTATTTT. Protein product: CASSSYGASTDTQYF.

The chain links TRBV5-1 to TRBJ2-3; D gene ambiguous. Trimming shortened V by 0 bases and J by 0 bases, and 8 bases separated the two germline ends. This CDR3 region has 15 residues. Per germline, CDR1 SGHRS and CDR2 YFSETQ. CDR3 bases: TGCGCCAGCAGCTTGGACGGCACTAGCACAGATACGCAGTATTTT. Translated: CASSLDGTSTDTQYF.

J is TRBJ2-7 and V is TRBV19; D assignment may be TRBD1 or TRBD2 (5 bases each). The CDR3 extends over 13 amino acids. Germline CDR1 reads LNHDA; CDR2 reads SQIVND (reference sequence). The germline V and J ends were trimmed by 3 bases and 6 bases, with 12 bases remaining between them. The CDR3 here is CASSMASRGEQYF. In DNA form, the CDR3 reads TGTGCCAGTAGTATGGCCTCGAGGGGCGAGCAGTACTTC. Variable domain in full (rest from reference TRBV19 and TRBJ2-7): DGGITQSPKYLFRKEGQNVTLSCEQNLNHDAMYWYRQDPGQGLRLIYYSQIVNDFQKGDIAEGYSVSREKKESFPLTVTSAQKNPTAFYLCASSMASRGEQYFGPGTRLTVT.

The chain carries TRBV5-6 and TRBJ2-1; D uncertain. CDR1 and CDR2 from the germline V gene are SGHDT and YYEEEE. V dropped 1 base and J dropped 3 bases, with 11 bases sitting between them. This CDR3 has 15 residues. In DNA form, the CDR3 reads TGTGCCAGCAGCTTGATGTCAGGTGACTACAATGAGCAGTTCTTC. Protein: CASSLMSGDYNEQFF.

The DNA of the CDR3 is TGTGCCATCAGGGGGGACAGGATTAATTCACCCCTCCACTTT. Translating gives CAIRGDRINSPLHF. This chain uses TRBV10-3 with TRBJ1-6; TRBD1 agrees at 8 bases. V lost 6 bases to trimming and J lost 6 bases; unmatched junction nucleotides: 4. CDR3 length: 14 amino acids. Germline V gene lookup returns CDR1 ENHRY and CDR2 SYGVKD.

V gene TRBV30 combines with J gene TRBJ1-5, with D maybe TRBD1 (6 bases). Germline V gene sequence: CDR1 GTSNPN, CDR2 SVGIG (reference sequence). The CDR3 totals 17 residues. With 0 bases removed from V and 0 bases from J, the gap between germline ends came to 15 bases. Written as DNA, the CDR3 is TGTGCCTGGAGTGTAACCTTCGACAGGTATAGCAATCAGCCCCAGCATTTT. Translation gives CAWSVTFDRYSNQPQHF.

The chain couples TRBV28 to TRBJ1-1; D is uncertain. The CDR3 consists of 15 residues. Germline V gene data show CDR1 as MDHEN and CDR2 as SYDVKM. V was trimmed by 8 bases and J by 1 base, leaving 17 bases between them. The CDR3 here is CASRVFNLENTEAFF. As DNA, the CDR3 is TGTGCCAGCCGAGTTTTTAACTTAGAGAACACTGAAGCTTTCTTT.

The chain's CDR3 is CAISELLTGELFF. The CDR3 DNA reads TGTGCCATCAGTGAATTACTCACCGGGGAGCTGTTTTTT. The chain has TRBV10-3 and TRBJ2-2, with D unclear. This CDR3 has 13 residues. Germline V gene sequence: CDR1 ENHRY, CDR2 SYGVKD. Trimming shortened V by 3 bases and J by 4 bases, and 6 bases separated the two germline ends.

V is TRBV1 and J is TRBJ1-5; TRBD1, the table's D call, lacks a check against the DNA. TRBV1 is recorded as a pseudogene. This CDR3 spans 17 amino acids. Here the CDR3 DNA reads TGCACCAGCAGTCACCGGGACAGAGATTATAGCAATCAGCCCCAGCATTTT. Amino acid sequence: CTSSHRDRDYSNQPQHF.

This chain uses TRBV5-1 with TRBJ2-1; 8 nucleotides align to TRBD1. The CDR3 loop spans 15 amino acids. The trim removed 0 bases at V and 2 bases at J, leaving 1 base unmatched. Germline V gene lookup returns CDR1 SGHRS and CDR2 YFSETQ. The CDR3 loop reads CASSLGTGTYNEQFF. The CDR3 DNA follows: TGCGCCAGCAGCTTGGGGACAGGGACCTACAATGAGCAGTTCTTC. Supplemented by reference TRBV5-1 and TRBJ2-1, the full variable domain reads KAGVTQTPRYLIKTRGQQVTLSCSPISGHRSVSWYQQTPGQGLQFLFEYFSETQRNKGNFPGRFSGRQFSNSRSEMNVSTLELGDSALYLCASSLGTGTYNEQFFGPGTRLTVL.

This clone was recorded only once. In DNA form, the CDR3 reads TGTGCCTGGTCAGCGGGAGGTGTAGGGAATGAGCAGTTCTTC. It yields the protein CAWSAGGVGNEQFF. This chain joins TRBV30 and TRBJ2-1; 9 bases match TRBD2. The germline V gene has CDR1 GTSNPN and CDR2 SVGIG (reference sequence). CDR3 length equals 14 residues. J was trimmed by 7 bases and V by 5 bases; bases with no gene match: 9.

J is TRBJ1-4 and V is TRBV2; TRBD1 aligns across 9 bases. The length of the CDR3 is 16 residues. Germline assignment: CDR1 SNHLY and CDR2 FYNNEI. Trimming cost V 6 bases and J 8 bases; bases outside gene matches: 13. The CDR3 sequence is CASSAPTGGEREKLFF. In DNA form, the CDR3 reads TGTGCCAGCAGCGCTCCCACAGGGGGCGAAAGGGAAAAACTGTTTTTT.

The chain carries TRBV6-6 and TRBJ2-3, with D tentatively TRBD1 (6 bases). In germline, CDR1 is MNHNY, CDR2 SVGAGI (reference sequence). CDR3 length: 13 amino acids. V shed 6 bases and J shed 1 base, with 8 bases lying between them. The CDR3 reads CASSWTGTDTQYF. The CDR3 bases are TGTGCCAGCAGCTGGACAGGCACAGATACGCAGTATTTT.

This clone was seen only a few times. The chain combines TRBV5-1 with TRBJ1-1; possibly TRBD1 for D (6 bases). The CDR3 contains 15 residues. CDR1 is SGHRS and CDR2 is YFSETQ in the germline V gene. V lost 0 bases and J 1 base, leaving 10 bases between the germline ends. The CDR3 sequence: CASSLAQGANTEAFF. In DNA form, the CDR3 reads TGCGCCAGCAGCTTGGCACAGGGAGCGAACACTGAAGCTTTCTTT.

The J gene is TRBJ2-5, the V gene TRBV6-1; D might be TRBD2 (6 bases). Germline lookup yields CDR1 MNHNS and CDR2 SASEGT. CDR3 size: 14 residues. Trimming pared 3 bases from V and 2 bases from J, leaving 10 bases between. The CDR3 nucleotides read TGTGCCAGCAGTGAGGCGGGGCAACAAGAGACCCAGTACTTC. Translating gives CASSEAGQQETQYF.

The genes are TRBV30 and TRBJ2-5; TRBD2 is a possible D gene (6 bases). The length of the CDR3 is 16 residues. Between the trimmed V and J ends, which lost 2 bases and 4 bases, there was a span of 20 bases. CDR1 and CDR2 from the germline V gene are GTSNPN and SVGIG (reference sequence). The CDR3 sequence: CAWSPRLGGSGETQYF. The CDR3 nucleotides are TGTGCCTGGAGTCCACGACTAGGAGGTTCAGGAGAGACCCAGTACTTC.

This chain links TRBV15 with TRBJ2-1; 11 bases align to TRBD2. The CDR3 spans 18 residues. J was trimmed by 0 bases and V by 7 bases; bases with no gene match: 11. Germline lookup yields CDR1 LNHNV and CDR2 YYDKDF (reference sequence). The CDR3: CATTSASGGPSSYNEQFF. Written as DNA, the CDR3 is TGTGCCACCACCTCCGCTAGCGGGGGGCCCAGCTCCTACAATGAGCAGTTCTTC. Full variable domain (remainder filled in from reference TRBV15 and TRBJ2-1): DAMVIQNPRYQVTQFGKPVTLSCSQTLNHNVMYWYQQKSSQAPKLLFHYYDKDFNNEADTPDNFQSRRPNTSFCFLDIRSPGLGDTAMYLCATTSASGGPSSYNEQFFGPGTRLTVL.

The V gene is TRBV6-5, the J gene TRBJ1-2, with TRBD1 as a possible D gene (6 bases). With 5 bases removed from V and 4 bases from J, the gap between germline ends came to 17 bases. CDR1 and CDR2 from the germline V gene are MNHEY and SVGAGI. The CDR3 length is 15 residues. CDR3 sequence: CASSKQGGRSYGYTF. CDR3 bases: TGTGCCAGCAGTAAGCAAGGGGGAAGGAGCTATGGCTACACCTTC.

This chain connects TRBV18 to TRBJ1-2; D gene ambiguous. CDR1 and CDR2 (germline): KGHSH, LQKENI. V lost 6 bases and J 4 bases, leaving 18 bases between the germline ends. The CDR3 covers 15 residues. The CDR3 bases are TGTGCCAGCTCCGACCCCCCGGGTGGTGGCTATGGCTACACCTTC. The encoded protein is CASSDPPGGGYGYTF.

This clone is a singleton in its sample. The gene calls are TRBV7-3 and TRBJ2-2; 8 nucleotides align to TRBD2. There are 16 residues in the CDR3. With 3 bases clipped from V and 15 bases from J, the junction kept 18 bases outside the gene matches. In germline, CDR1 is SGHTA, CDR2 FQGTGA. The CDR3 coding sequence is TGTGCCAGCAGCTTCAGCGGGGGAGCGGCACCGGGCGAGATGTTTTTT. This encodes CASSFSGGAAPGEMFF.